This T cell receptor (beta chain) was recovered during a study of fetal regulatory T cell absence and autoimmunity. Assay: immunoSEQ multiplex PCR; the TCRdb copy retains only in-frame clones and omits some. The data show more than 90,000 clones, with around 72% seen just once and 1.5% to 2% held by the top ten. In germline, CDR1 is MNHEY, CDR2 SMNVEV (reference sequence). With 4 bases clipped from V and 3 bases from J, the junction kept 5 bases outside the gene matches. This CDR3 has 14 amino acids. Material for sequencing was pancreas tissue. This rearrangement joins TRBV27 to TRBJ2-7; the match to TRBD1 covers 8 bases. The clonotype comes from a male donor with IPEX syndrome. CDR3 region: CASSSSDRDYEQYF. The DNA for the CDR3 is TGTGCCAGCAGTTCCTCGGACAGGGACTACGAGCAGTACTTC.